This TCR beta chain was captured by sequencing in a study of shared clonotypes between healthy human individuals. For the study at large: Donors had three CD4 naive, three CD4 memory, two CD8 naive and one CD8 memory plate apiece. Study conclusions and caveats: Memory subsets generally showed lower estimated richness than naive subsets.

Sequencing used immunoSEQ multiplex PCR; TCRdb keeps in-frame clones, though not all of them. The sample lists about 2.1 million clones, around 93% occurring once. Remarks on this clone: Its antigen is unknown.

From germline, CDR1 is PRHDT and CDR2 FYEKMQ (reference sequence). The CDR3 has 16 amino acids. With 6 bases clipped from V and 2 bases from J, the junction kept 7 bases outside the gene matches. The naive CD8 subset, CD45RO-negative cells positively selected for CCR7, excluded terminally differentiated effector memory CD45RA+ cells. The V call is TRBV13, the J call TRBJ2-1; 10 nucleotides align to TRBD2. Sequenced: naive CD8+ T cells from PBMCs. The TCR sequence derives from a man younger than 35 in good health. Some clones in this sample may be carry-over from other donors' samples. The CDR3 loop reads CASSLPLAGPYNEQFF. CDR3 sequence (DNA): TGTGCCAGCAGTCTCCCACTAGCGGGGCCCTACAATGAGCAGTTCTTC.